Shown below are 30 T cell receptor beta chains from a single sample sequenced in a study of regulatory T cells in long-lasting Graves disease. To make TCR beta libraries, researchers used iRepertoire HTBI primers and Arm-PCR of CDR3 regions. TCRdb called the multiplex PCR reads again in MiXCR, with one record for every CDR3 protein. The table has roughly 560,000 distinct CDR3 sequences, approximately 16% seen once. Sample time point: newly diagnosed GD, antithyroid drugs for less than 3 months. From RNA extracted from PBMCs, the TCR library was made. These same data were also listed under a study on T cells in Graves' hyperthyroidism and ophthalmopathy.

Sequencing used peripheral blood mononuclear cells (PBMCs), obtained at new diagnosis, from a patient treated with antithyroid drugs. The receptor set was obtained from a woman aged 35-65 years with Graves disease.

This clonotype was observed at least ten times. This chain uses TRBV20-1 with TRBJ1-1, with D maybe TRBD1 (5 bases). V lost 0 bases and J lost 2, with 13 bases in between. Germline V gene lookup returns CDR1 DFQATT and CDR2 SNEGSKA (reference sequence). The CDR3 extends over 15 amino acids. CDR3 coding DNA: TGCAGTGCTAGAGACGTTTGGGGCGATAACACTGAAGCTTTCTTT. This translates into CSARDVWGDNTEAFF.

The chain couples TRBV15 to TRBJ2-7; the D gene could be TRBD1 or TRBD2 (5 bases each). CDR1 and CDR2 (germline): LNHNV, YYDKDF (reference sequence). There are 15 residues in the CDR3. V was pared by 3 bases and J by 12 bases, with 24 bases between. CDR3 protein: CATSSRRDGRLNPYF. CDR3 DNA sequence: TGTGCCACCAGCAGTCGCCGGGACGGACGACTAAACCCGTACTTC.

This clonotype was counted a few times. This chain connects TRBV15 to TRBJ2-2, with D possibly being TRBD2 (5 bases). The germline V gene encodes CDR1 LNHNV and CDR2 YYDKDF (reference sequence). V was shortened by 5 bases and J by 1 base, with 14 bases between the two germline ends. The CDR3 is 16 amino acids. The CDR3 loop is CATSDITGGNTGELFF. CDR3 DNA: TGTGCCACCAGCGATATTACCGGAGGGAACACCGGGGAGCTGTTTTTT.

At least ten counts were recorded for this clonotype. This chain links TRBV11-1 with TRBJ1-3, with D possibly being TRBD1 (5 bases). The CDR3 is 15 amino acids. Germline CDR1 reads SGHAT; CDR2 reads FQDESV (reference sequence). Trimming shortened V by 3 bases and J by 1 base, and 10 bases separated the two germline ends. CDR3: CASSFRGASGNTIYF. The CDR3 bases are TGTGCCAGCAGCTTTAGGGGAGCGTCTGGAAACACCATATATTTT. The full variable domain, rest sourced from reference TRBV11-1 and TRBJ1-3, is EAEVAQSPRYKITEKSQAVAFWCDPISGHATLYWYRQILGQGPELLVQFQDESVVDDSQLPKDRFSAERLKGVDSTLKIQPAELGDSAMYLCASSFRGASGNTIYFGEGSWLTVV.

V and J are TRBV7-9 and TRBJ2-2; D might be TRBD2 (6 bases). Trimming took off 3 bases at V and 6 bases at J, with 11 bases between the two ends. The CDR3 length is 14 residues. From germline, CDR1 is SEHNR and CDR2 FQNEAQ (reference sequence). The CDR3 sequence: CASSLTSLAGELFF. The DNA for the CDR3 is TGTGCCAGCAGCTTGACTAGTTTGGCCGGGGAGCTGTTTTTT.

This clonotype was observed a handful of times. The CDR3 DNA reads as TGTGCCAGCAGTTACTCCGGGGGGACACCCAACGGAGCTTTCTTT. Translation gives CASSYSGGTPNGAFF. The chain is built from TRBV6-2 or TRBV6-3 and TRBJ1-1; D might be TRBD1 (6 bases). Trimming left V 0 bases short and J 10 bases short, with 18 bases between. The CDR3 is 15 residues long. Germline V CDR1 and CDR2: MNHEY, SVGEGT.

The chain couples TRBV7-9 to TRBJ2-2, with D maybe TRBD2 (6 bases). This CDR3 is 16 amino acids long. Trimming stripped 5 bases from V and 1 base from J, with 14 bases between. The V gene's germline CDR1 is SEHNR and CDR2 FQNEAQ (reference sequence). The CDR3 here is CASSARGRWNTGELFF. Written as DNA, the CDR3 is TGTGCCAGCAGCGCGCGAGGGAGGTGGAACACCGGGGAGCTGTTTTTT.

This clonotype was observed a few times. This likely comes from a read error, as the CDR3 has no conserved phenylalanine or tryptophan at its end. The chain joins TRBV6-1 to TRBJ1-1; D gene ambiguous. CDR1 is MNHNS and CDR2 is SASEGT in the germline V gene. The germline V and J ends were trimmed by 5 bases and 4 bases, with 11 bases remaining between them. CDR3 length: 13 amino acids. As DNA, the CDR3 is TGTGCCAGCAGTAAAGAGCGAGGCACTGAAGCTTTCTCT. This encodes CASSKERGTEAFS.

CDR3 sequence (DNA): TGTGCCAGCAGTTACCCGGGACAGGCGGCAACTAATGAAAAACTGTTTTTT. Translated: CASSYPGQAATNEKLFF. This chain links TRBV6-2 or TRBV6-3 with TRBJ1-4; 8 nucleotides align to TRBD1. Germline V gene sequence: CDR1 MNHEY, CDR2 SVGEGT. There are 17 residues in the CDR3. Trimming took 2 bases from V and 0 from J; bases not matched to a gene: 5.

This clonotype was found many times. Written as DNA, the CDR3 is TGTGCCAGCAGTCCGGGGACAACTCAAAGTGGCTACACCTTC. Translating gives CASSPGTTQSGYTF. The chain joins TRBV27 to TRBJ1-2, with D perhaps TRBD1 (6 bases). Germline V gene sequence: CDR1 MNHEY, CDR2 SMNVEV (reference sequence). The CDR3 spans 14 residues. Trimming left V 5 bases short and J 7 bases short, with 17 bases between.

This clonotype has at least ten counts. This rearrangement joins TRBV3-1 to TRBJ1-6; D is uncertain. Germline V gives CDR1 LGHDT, CDR2 YNNKEL (reference sequence). This CDR3 contains 12 residues. V dropped 3 bases and J dropped 8 bases, with 5 bases sitting between them. The CDR3 region has the DNA TGTGCCAGCAGCCATAGAGATTCACCCCTCCACTTT. This encodes CASSHRDSPLHF.

This clonotype was detected ten times or more. This sequence joins TRBV7-2 and TRBJ2-5, with no clear D. Per the germline V gene, CDR1 is SGHTA and CDR2 is FQGNSA. The CDR3 length is 15 residues. V shed 0 bases and J shed 5 bases, with 13 bases lying between them. The CDR3 sequence is CASSLAGLSMETQYF. The CDR3 DNA is TGTGCCAGCAGCTTAGCCGGTTTAAGTATGGAGACCCAGTACTTC.

The V call is TRBV14, the J call TRBJ2-7; 7 bases are a match to TRBD1. Germline V gene lookup returns CDR1 SGHDN and CDR2 FVKESK. J gave up 2 bases and V 1 base, and 5 bases lay outside the gene matches. The CDR3 spans 15 residues. The CDR3 DNA follows: TGTGCCAGCAGCCAAGTAAACAGGGGACCCTACGAGCAGTACTTC. Protein: CASSQVNRGPYEQYF.

This clonotype was observed a few times. This chain uses TRBV4-1 with TRBJ2-2, with 7 bases fitting TRBD1. Germline CDR1 is MGHRA and CDR2 is YSYEKL. The CDR3 loop spans 15 amino acids. The J segment lost 8 bases and the V segment lost 2 bases, leaving 8 bases of the junction unmatched. This chain's CDR3 is CASSQQDRQSGELFF. CDR3 nucleotide sequence: TGCGCCAGCAGCCAACAGGACAGGCAATCAGGGGAGCTGTTTTTT.

The genes are TRBV2 and TRBJ2-2, with 8 positions matching TRBD2. After removal of 4 bases from V and 0 bases from J, the junction contained 4 bases not matched to a gene. Germline CDR1 is SNHLY and CDR2 is FYNNEI. This CDR3 is built from 16 residues. CDR3: CASSAGGWPNTGELFF. CDR3 DNA: TGTGCCAGCAGTGCGGGGGGGTGGCCGAACACCGGGGAGCTGTTTTTT.

CDR3 amino acids: CASSPRQGLNIQYF. CDR3 nucleotides: TGTGCCAGCAGTCCAAGACAGGGCTTGAACATTCAGTACTTC. This chain connects TRBV28 to TRBJ2-4, with TRBD1 matching 7 bases. The CDR3 runs to 14 residues. The ends lost 5 bases at V and 7 bases at J; junction bases unmatched: 8. Germline lookup yields CDR1 MDHEN and CDR2 SYDVKM.

The J gene is TRBJ2-6, the V gene TRBV19, with a weak D call TRBD1 (5 bases). CDR1 is LNHDA, CDR2 SQIVND, per germline (reference sequence). Trimming cost V 4 bases and J 1 base, with 11 bases left between them. The CDR3 is 16 amino acids. As DNA, the CDR3 is TGTGCCAGTAGTAACCCCTCAGGGTCTGGGGCCAACGTCCTGACTTTC. Its protein is CASSNPSGSGANVLTF.

This clonotype occurred a few times. V gene TRBV7-8 combines with J gene TRBJ2-7; TRBD1 aligns across 7 bases. J was trimmed by 3 bases and V by 5 bases; bases with no gene match: 10. Germline V lookup: CDR1 SGHVS, CDR2 FQNEAQ. The CDR3 spans 15 residues. CDR3: CASSRRGQSSYEQYF. As DNA, the CDR3 is TGTGCCAGCAGCAGAAGGGGACAGTCCAGCTACGAGCAGTACTTC.

There are many counts of this clonotype. The J gene is TRBJ2-5, the V gene TRBV12-3 or TRBV12-4; D gene ambiguous. The CDR3 length is 13 residues. The V end lost 7 bases, the J end lost 1 base, and 10 bases lay between the germline ends. Written as DNA, the CDR3 is TGTGCCAGCACCCAACGCAGCCAAGAGACCCAGTACTTC. It yields the protein CASTQRSQETQYF.

The table lists this clonotype with a few counts. The chain recombines TRBV14 with TRBJ2-5, with 7 bases identical to TRBD1. The germline V gene has CDR1 SGHDN and CDR2 FVKESK. V dropped 0 bases and J dropped 5; count of bases not matched to a gene: 6. CDR3 size: 15 residues. CDR3 nucleotides: TGTGCCAGCAGCCAAGATGACAGGGTAACTGAGACCCAGTACTTC. Translated: CASSQDDRVTETQYF. Full variable domain (outside the CDR3, taken from reference TRBV14 and TRBJ2-5): EAGVTQFPSHSVIEKGQTVTLRCDPISGHDNLYWYRRVMGKEIKFLLHFVKESKQDESGMPNNRFLAERTGGTYSTLKVQPAELEDSGVYFCASSQDDRVTETQYFGPGTRLLVL.

This clonotype showed up many times. This chain uses TRBV28 with TRBJ2-7; TRBD2 aligns across 13 bases. Germline CDR1 reads MDHEN; CDR2 reads SYDVKM. The junction had 4 bases not matched to a gene; V was cut back by 3 bases and J by 2 bases. CDR3 length: 16 amino acids. CDR3 sequence reads: CASSFGTSGGAYEQYF. The CDR3, as DNA: TGTGCCAGCAGTTTCGGCACTAGCGGGGGGGCCTACGAGCAGTACTTC.

Remarks on this clonotype: Possible read error: a much larger clone is one base away. The chain carries TRBV24-1 and TRBJ2-1; no clear D. This CDR3 has 14 amino acids. Germline-derived CDR1 and CDR2 are KGHDR and SFDVKD. The CDR3 sequence: CATGDWGTYNEQFF. CDR3 DNA: TGTGCCACCGGTGATTGGGGTACCTACAATGAGCAGTTCTTC.

The chain links TRBV5-1 to TRBJ1-1, with 7 positions matching TRBD1. The CDR3 consists of 14 residues. The V gene's germline CDR1 is SGHRS and CDR2 YFSETQ. Trimming removed 6 bases from V and 5 bases from J; junction bases left unmatched: 10. CDR3 nucleotide sequence: TGCGCCAGCAATTTGAGGGGGCAAACAACTGAAGCTTTCTTT. Protein product: CASNLRGQTTEAFF.

This clonotype has just a few counts. The V and J genes are TRBV5-1 and TRBJ1-1, with D uncertain. Per germline, CDR1 SGHRS and CDR2 YFSETQ. V dropped 4 bases and J dropped 4 bases, with 11 bases sitting between them. This CDR3 is 13 amino acids long. CDR3 loop: CASSADLPTEAFF. The CDR3 nucleotides are TGCGCCAGCAGCGCTGACCTTCCCACTGAAGCTTTCTTT.

The chain employs TRBV6-2 or TRBV6-3 and TRBJ1-6; no firm D call. The V end lost 4 bases, the J end lost 6 bases, and 19 bases lay between the germline ends. Germline values: CDR1 MNHEY, CDR2 SVGEGT. The CDR3 length is 17 residues. The CDR3 DNA follows: TGTGCCAGCAGTTCCTCCTCCGGAGGGCGGATTAATTCACCCCTCCACTTT. This gives the protein CASSSSSGGRINSPLHF.

The V and J genes are TRBV19 and TRBJ2-1; D remains unclear. This CDR3 is built from 15 residues. Germline V gene data show CDR1 as LNHDA and CDR2 as SQIVND (reference sequence). V lost 6 bases, J lost 1 base, and 13 bases lay in between. This CDR3 is CASRPTTLSYNEQFF. CDR3 DNA: TGTGCCAGTAGGCCCACAACCTTGTCCTACAATGAGCAGTTCTTC. The entire variable domain, with the rest obtained from reference TRBV19 and TRBJ2-1, is as follows: DGGITQSPKYLFRKEGQNVTLSCEQNLNHDAMYWYRQDPGQGLRLIYYSQIVNDFQKGDIAEGYSVSREKKESFPLTVTSAQKNPTAFYLCASRPTTLSYNEQFFGPGTRLTVL.

This clonotype has at least ten counts. The V and J genes are TRBV25-1 and TRBJ1-4; no definite D call. Germline loops: CDR1 MGHDK, CDR2 SYGVNS. Trimming took off 1 base at V and 11 bases at J, with 20 bases between the two ends. This CDR3 has 16 residues. CDR3 sequence (DNA): TGTGCCAGCAGTGAATCGACCCTCCTACATGGATGGAAACTGTTTTTT. Its protein is CASSESTLLHGWKLFF. The full variable domain, its missing parts supplied by reference TRBV25-1 and TRBJ1-4, is EADIYQTPRYLVIGTGKKITLECSQTMGHDKMYWYQQDPGMELHLIHYSYGVNSTEKGDLSSESTVSRIRTEHFPLTLESARPSHTSQYLCASSESTLLHGWKLFFGSGTQLSVL.

The CDR3 DNA is TGTGCCAGCAGCGCCGCGTCTAGCGGGGGGGCCAATGAGCAGTTCTTC. It specifies CASSAASSGGANEQFF. The chain recombines TRBV9 with TRBJ2-1; TRBD2 aligns across 12 bases. Germline V gene sequence: CDR1 SGDLS, CDR2 YYNGEE. The J segment lost 6 bases and the V segment lost 3 bases, leaving 7 bases of the junction unmatched. This CDR3 is built from 16 residues.

This chain uses TRBV28 with TRBJ2-2; 12 bases fit TRBD2. This CDR3 has 16 amino acids. The J segment lost 1 base and the V segment lost 6 bases, leaving 3 bases of the junction unmatched. The germline V gene encodes CDR1 MDHEN and CDR2 SYDVKM. CDR3 coding DNA: TGTGCCAGCAGATCGGGACTAGCGGGGAACACCGGGGAGCTGTTTTTT. The encoded protein is CASRSGLAGNTGELFF. Drawing the rest from reference TRBV28 and TRBJ2-2, the complete variable domain is DVKVTQSSRYLVKRTGEKVFLECVQDMDHENMFWYRQDPGLGLRLIYFSYDVKMKEKGDIPEGYSVSREKKERFSLILESASTNQTSMYLCASRSGLAGNTGELFFGEGSRLTVL.

The chain has TRBV19 and TRBJ1-2; 7 bases align to TRBD1. J was trimmed by 0 bases and V by 3 bases; bases with no gene match: 7. Germline CDR1 is LNHDA and CDR2 is SQIVND (reference sequence). The CDR3 is 16 residues long. CDR3 sequence (DNA): TGTGCCAGTAGTATCGGAGACAGGGTTGCTAACTATGGCTACACCTTC. It specifies CASSIGDRVANYGYTF.